These T cell receptor beta chains were read from a single sample in a study of T cells of healthy individuals. TCRdb ran MiXCR on the 5' RACE reads and lists one entry per CDR3 protein. Of approximately 58,000 distinct CDR3 sequences detected, 14% to 15% appear once; the ten largest clones hold roughly 15%. All receptors come from a human donor in good health. CDR3s include the opening cysteine and the closing phenylalanine or tryptophan. D genes are given only for firm matches. The size of a clone is reported for some rows only, either as once, few or many, or as a class for expanded clones.

V	J	D	size	DNA	CDR3
TRBV5-1	TRBJ1-4	.	few	TGCGCCAGCAGCTTGGAGGGGACGGTGGATGAAAAACTGTTTTTT	CASSLEGTVDEKLFF
TRBV6-5	TRBJ1-2	.	many	TGTGCCAGCAGGCCGGGACGGGAGAAAAATGGCTACACCTTC	CASRPGREKNGYTF
TRBV27	TRBJ2-7	TRBD2	many	TGTGCCAGCAGTACCCTACCCCTAGCGGGAGGAGCGCGCGAGCAGTACTTC	CASSTLPLAGGAREQYF
TRBV19	TRBJ2-7	.	.	TGTGCCAGTAGTGCGCTTGCCGGCGAGCAGTACTTC	CASSALAGEQYF
TRBV4-3	TRBJ1-2	TRBD1	.	TGCGCCAGCGGCCAAGTCTTCGACAGGGGCGGGACCGATGGCTACACCTTC	CASGQVFDRGGTDGYTF
TRBV19	TRBJ1-5	TRBD1	few	TGTGCCAGTAGTACCGGGACAGGAAATCTGGGGCCCCAGCATTTT	CASSTGTGNLGPQHF
TRBV29-1	TRBJ1-2	.	.	TGCAGCGTTGGACAGCAAGGGGGCTACACCTTC	CSVGQQGGYTF
TRBV7-9	TRBJ1-5	.	many	TGTGCCAGCAGCTTGCAGGGTGGGTTCGAACAGCCCCAGCATTTT	CASSLQGGFEQPQHF
TRBV10-3	TRBJ1-5	.	many	TGTGCCATCAGTGAGTCCGAATCACAGCCCCAGCATTTT	CAISESESQPQHF
TRBV6-2/TRBV6-3	TRBJ2-1	.	many	TGTGCCAGCAGCTCGGTGGAATTGGATGAGCAGTTCTTC	CASSSVELDEQFF
TRBV18	TRBJ2-5	.	.	TGTGCCAGCTCACCACGGCGGACGGAAGAGACCCAGTACTTC	CASSPRRTEETQYF
TRBV12-3/TRBV12-4	TRBJ1-5	TRBD1	few	TGTGCCAGCAGTCACCTGACAGGGGATAATCAGCCCCAGCATTTT	CASSHLTGDNQPQHF
TRBV11-2	TRBJ2-3	.	.	TGTGCCAGCAGCTTAACTGACGGAGGGACCGGCACAGATACGCAGTATTTT	CASSLTDGGTGTDTQYF